The subject of this entry is one T cell receptor (beta chain). Its antigen is undetermined. Total RNA amounts of at least 6 micrograms were extracted per sample. Trimming took 5 bases from V and 0 from J; bases not matched to a gene: 3. CDR3 length equals 17 residues. Germline CDR1 and CDR2: SGHTA and FQGTGA. Alongside a J-beta primer mix, a sample-barcoded 5' primer served in a second PCR lasting about 7 to 11 cycles. There were at least 2.5 million CDR3-containing paired-end reads obtained from each sample. TCRdb used MiXCR to reprocess the 5' RACE reads, holding one entry per CDR3 protein. The table records about 2 million distinct CDR3 sequences, approximately 50% of them present only once. The sample is drawn from a study of blood T cells in healthy people across ages. Whole-study findings and limits: Unsorted PBMCs ruled out conclusive naive versus antigen-experienced comparison. Across the age range, TCR beta diversity per million T cells fell in a roughly linear way.

Source material: blood. This receptor was obtained from a woman between 40 and 55 years old in good health. The chain joins TRBV7-3 to TRBJ2-6; 11 bases agree with TRBD2. This CDR3 reads CASSQTSGVSGANVLTF. The CDR3 DNA reads TGTGCCAGCAGCCAGACTAGCGGGGTCTCTGGGGCCAACGTCCTGACTTTC.